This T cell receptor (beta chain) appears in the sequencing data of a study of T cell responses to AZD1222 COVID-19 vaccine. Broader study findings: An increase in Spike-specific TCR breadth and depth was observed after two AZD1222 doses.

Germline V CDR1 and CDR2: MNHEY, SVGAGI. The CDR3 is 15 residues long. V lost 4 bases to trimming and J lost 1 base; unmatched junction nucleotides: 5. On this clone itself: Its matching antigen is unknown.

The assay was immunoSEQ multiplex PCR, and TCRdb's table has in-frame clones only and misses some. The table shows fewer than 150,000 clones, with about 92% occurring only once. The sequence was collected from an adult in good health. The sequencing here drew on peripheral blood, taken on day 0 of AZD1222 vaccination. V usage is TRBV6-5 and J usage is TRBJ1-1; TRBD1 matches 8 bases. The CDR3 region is CASSSTGGKNTEAFF. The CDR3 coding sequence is TGTGCCAGCAGTTCCACAGGGGGGAAGAACACTGAAGCTTTCTTT.